Below, 10 T cell receptor beta chains from the same sample are listed, as sequenced in a study of T cells after posttransplantation cyclophosphamide. Method: immunoSEQ multiplex PCR; TCRdb's copy keeps in-frame clones and lacks some. The sample consists of under 7,000 clones, 65% to 85% of them appearing once. Sequenced material: memory CD4+ T cells sorted from blood. All receptors come from a woman aged 45-60 years in good health and a related stem cell transplant donor.

Details on this clone: Since no conserved phenylalanine or tryptophan closes the CDR3, a read error is the likely cause. Because the CDR3's place on the DNA is in doubt, the DNA is left out and the CDR3 is given as listed by TCRdb. This sequence joins TRBV7-6 and TRBJ1-4. CDR1 SGHVS and CDR2 FNYEAQ come from the germline V gene. The CDR3 contains 15 residues when both ends are counted. The CDR3: CASSLGPGLGKNCFL.

This chain connects TRBV5-1 to TRBJ2-1, with 8 bases that match TRBD2. Germline-derived CDR1 and CDR2 are SGHRS and YFSETQ. This CDR3 has 16 amino acids. Germline trimming cut 0 bases from V and 4 bases from J; bases unmatched to any gene: 6. The CDR3 coding sequence is TGCGCCAGCAGCTTGGCGGCGGGAGGTGGTTACAATGAGCAGTTCTTC. Its translation is CASSLAAGGGYNEQFF.

The chain carries TRBV29-1 and TRBJ1-1; TRBD1 aligns across 10 bases. The CDR3 has 13 residues. Germline CDR1 reads SQVTM; CDR2 reads ANQGSEA. V shed 7 bases and J 1 base; nucleotides not matched to a gene: 3. The CDR3 sequence: CSEWDRGNTEAFF. CDR3 coding DNA: TGCAGCGAATGGGACAGGGGGAACACTGAAGCTTTCTTT.

This sequence joins TRBV15 and TRBJ2-2; D gene uncertain. Per the germline V gene, CDR1 is LNHNV and CDR2 is YYDKDF (reference sequence). The CDR3 has 14 amino acids. The V end was cut by 0 bases, the J end by 6 bases, with 8 bases between. The CDR3 is CATSRDQRSGELFF. In DNA, the CDR3 is TGTGCCACCAGCAGAGATCAGAGGTCCGGGGAGCTGTTTTTT. The full variable domain, in which reference TRBV15 and TRBJ2-2 provide the parts outside the CDR3, is DAMVIQNPRYQVTQFGKPVTLSCSQTLNHNVMYWYQQKSSQAPKLLFHYYDKDFNNEADTPDNFQSRRPNTSFCFLDIRSPGLGDTAMYLCATSRDQRSGELFFGEGSRLTVL.

The rearrangement uses TRBV7-2 and TRBJ1-1; D is perhaps TRBD1 (6 bases). This CDR3 has 13 amino acids. Trimming pared 5 bases from V and 2 bases from J, leaving 9 bases between. CDR1 and CDR2 from the germline V gene are SGHTA and FQGNSA. CDR3 DNA sequence: TGTGCCAGCAGCCAGGGGTTTAACACTGAAGCTTTCTTT. Residues: CASSQGFNTEAFF.

Here the CDR3 reads CASSVGQAITYGYTF. Here the CDR3 DNA reads TGTGCCAGCAGTGTGGGGCAGGCAATCACATATGGCTACACCTTC. V is TRBV6-5 and J is TRBJ1-2; D perhaps matches TRBD1 (5 bases). Trimming removed 5 bases at V and 5 bases at J, with 18 bases between. The CDR3 covers 15 residues. Germline CDR1 is MNHEY and CDR2 is SVGAGI.

The chain combines TRBV7-3 with TRBJ2-3, with 9 nucleotides matching TRBD2. V lost 3 bases and J lost 4; bases outside the gene matches: 2. The CDR3 has 14 residues. Germline CDR1 and CDR2: SGHTA and FQGTGA. CDR3: CASSFGTSSDTQYF. In DNA form, the CDR3 reads TGTGCCAGCAGCTTCGGGACTAGCTCAGATACGCAGTATTTT.

The chain employs TRBV2 and TRBJ2-7, with a possible D match to TRBD1 (6 bases). Germline CDR1 is SNHLY and CDR2 is FYNNEI. The CDR3 loop spans 14 amino acids. Trimming removed 5 bases at V and 0 bases at J, with 11 bases between. The CDR3 DNA sequence: TGTGCCAGCAGTCAACAGGGATCCTCCTACGAGCAGTACTTC. Encoded protein: CASSQQGSSYEQYF.

This clone is labeled hyperexpanded. This sequence joins TRBV7-2 and TRBJ1-5; TRBD1 matches 8 bases. The CDR3 runs to 14 residues. V was pared by 4 bases and J by 6 bases, with 5 bases of the junction left unmatched. In germline, CDR1 is SGHTA, CDR2 FQGNSA. The CDR3 region is CASSSQGGGQPQHF. In DNA form, the CDR3 reads TGTGCCAGCAGCTCACAGGGGGGGGGTCAGCCCCAGCATTTT.

The chain combines TRBV9 with TRBJ2-7, with TRBD1 identical over 12 bases. CDR1 is SGDLS and CDR2 is YYNGEE in the germline V gene. The CDR3 length is 15 residues. After removal of 2 bases from V and 6 bases from J, the junction contained 6 bases not matched to a gene. This CDR3 reads CASSVGQGAGSEQYF. The CDR3 nucleotides read TGTGCCAGCAGCGTGGGACAGGGGGCGGGGAGCGAGCAGTACTTC. Using reference TRBV9 and TRBJ2-7 for the parts outside the CDR3, the full variable domain is DSGVTQTPKHLITATGQRVTLRCSPRSGDLSVYWYQQSLDQGLQFLIQYYNGEERAKGNILERFSAQQFPDLHSELNLSSLELGDSALYFCASSVGQGAGSEQYFGPGTRLTVT.